The sample holds many counts of the clone carrying this TCR beta chain. Its antigen is unidentified. The data originate from a study of T cells in Graves' hyperthyroidism and ophthalmopathy. Study summary: Prior to any treatment, at the point of initial diagnosis, peripheral blood was collected.

The TCR beta CDR3 regions underwent amplification using RNA transcripts as the source. With the HTBI primer set, the TCR CDR3 went through a first round of RT-PCR. TCRdb itself ran the multiplex PCR reads through MiXCR, one entry per CDR3 protein. The sample has about 200,000 distinct CDR3 sequences, less than 20% seen once. Germline CDR1 and CDR2: SGHAT and FQNNGV. The CDR3 has 18 amino acids. With 0 bases clipped from V and 7 bases from J, the junction kept 16 bases outside the gene matches. Study conclusions and caveats: A 13 V-J signature model discriminated ophthalmopathy versus stable hyperthyroidism.

Researchers defined stable Graves' hyperthyroidism as no ophthalmopathy progression within 18 months. Orbital computed tomography and thyroid ultrasound, together with serum TRAb and thyroxine and clinical symptoms, were used for diagnoses. This chain connects TRBV11-2 to TRBJ1-1; TRBD1 agrees at 8 bases. The receptor's source is a woman between 50 and 59 years old with Graves' hyperthyroidism. Sequencing was carried out using blood. The CDR3 spells CASSLDPGAGGYRNEAFF. CDR3 nucleotides: TGTGCCAGCAGCTTAGATCCGGGAGCAGGGGGCTATCGGAATGAAGCTTTCTTT.